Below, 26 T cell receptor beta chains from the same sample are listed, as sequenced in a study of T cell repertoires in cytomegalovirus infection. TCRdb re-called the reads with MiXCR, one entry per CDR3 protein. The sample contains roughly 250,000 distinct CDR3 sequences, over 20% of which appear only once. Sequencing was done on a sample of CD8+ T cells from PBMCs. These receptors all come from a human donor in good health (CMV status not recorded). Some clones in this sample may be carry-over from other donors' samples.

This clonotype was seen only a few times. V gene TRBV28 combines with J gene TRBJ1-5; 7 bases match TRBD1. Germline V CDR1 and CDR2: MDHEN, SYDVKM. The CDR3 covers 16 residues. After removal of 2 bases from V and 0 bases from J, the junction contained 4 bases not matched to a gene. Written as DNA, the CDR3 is TGTGCCAGCAGTTTAGGGACAGTCTATAGCAATCAGCCCCAGCATTTT. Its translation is CASSLGTVYSNQPQHF.

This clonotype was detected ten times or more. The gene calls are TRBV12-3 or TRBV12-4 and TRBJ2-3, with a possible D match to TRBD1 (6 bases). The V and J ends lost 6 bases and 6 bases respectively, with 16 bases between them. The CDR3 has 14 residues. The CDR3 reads CASSDRYHLDTQYF. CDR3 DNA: TGTGCCAGCAGCGACAGGTACCACCTGGATACGCAGTATTTT.

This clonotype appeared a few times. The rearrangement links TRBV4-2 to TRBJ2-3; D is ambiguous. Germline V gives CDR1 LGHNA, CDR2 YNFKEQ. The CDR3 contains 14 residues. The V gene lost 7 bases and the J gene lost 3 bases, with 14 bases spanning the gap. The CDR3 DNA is TGTGCCAGCAACGGCATAAGCCCGACAGATACGCAGTATTTT. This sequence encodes CASNGISPTDTQYF.

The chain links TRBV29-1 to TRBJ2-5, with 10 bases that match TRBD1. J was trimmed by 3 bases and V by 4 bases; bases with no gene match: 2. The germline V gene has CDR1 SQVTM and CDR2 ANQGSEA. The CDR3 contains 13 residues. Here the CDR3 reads CSVVDRGEETQYF. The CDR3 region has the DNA TGCAGCGTTGTGGACAGGGGGGAAGAGACCCAGTACTTC.

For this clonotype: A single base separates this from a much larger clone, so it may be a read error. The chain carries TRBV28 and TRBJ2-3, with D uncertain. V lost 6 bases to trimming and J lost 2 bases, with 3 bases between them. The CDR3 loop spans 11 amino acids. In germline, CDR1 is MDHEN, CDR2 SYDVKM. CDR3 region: CASRHTDTQYF. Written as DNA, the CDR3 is TGTGCCAGCAGACACACAGATACGCAGTATTTT. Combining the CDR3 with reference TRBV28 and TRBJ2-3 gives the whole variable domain DVKVTQSSRYLVKRTGEKVFLECVQDMDHENMFWYRQDPGLGLRLIYFSYDVKMKEKGDIPEGYSVSREKKERFSLILESASTNQTSMYLCASRHTDTQYFGPGTRLTVL.

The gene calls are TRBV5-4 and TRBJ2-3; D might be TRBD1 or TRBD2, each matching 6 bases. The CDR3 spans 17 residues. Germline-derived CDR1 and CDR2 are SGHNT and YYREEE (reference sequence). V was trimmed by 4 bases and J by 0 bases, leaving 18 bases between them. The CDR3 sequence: CASSDVPGAKSTDTQYF. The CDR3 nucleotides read TGTGCCAGCAGCGACGTCCCGGGGGCTAAGAGCACAGATACGCAGTATTTT.

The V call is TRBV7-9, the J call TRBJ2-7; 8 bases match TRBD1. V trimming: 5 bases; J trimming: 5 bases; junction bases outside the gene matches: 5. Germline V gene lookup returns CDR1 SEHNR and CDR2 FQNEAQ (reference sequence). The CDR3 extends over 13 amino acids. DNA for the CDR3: TGTGCCAGCAGCCAGGAGGACAGGGACGAGCAGTACTTC. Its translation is CASSQEDRDEQYF.

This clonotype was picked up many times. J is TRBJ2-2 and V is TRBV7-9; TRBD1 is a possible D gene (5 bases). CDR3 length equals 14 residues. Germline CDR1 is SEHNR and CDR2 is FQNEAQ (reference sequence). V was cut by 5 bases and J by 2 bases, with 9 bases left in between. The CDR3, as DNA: TGTGCCAGCAGCCCGGACACCAACACCGGGGAGCTGTTTTTT. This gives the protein CASSPDTNTGELFF.

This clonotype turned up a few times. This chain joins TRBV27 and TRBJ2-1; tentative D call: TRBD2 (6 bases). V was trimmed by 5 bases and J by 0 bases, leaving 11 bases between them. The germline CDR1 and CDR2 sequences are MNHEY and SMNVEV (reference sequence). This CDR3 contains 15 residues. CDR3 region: CASSPRGISYNEQFF. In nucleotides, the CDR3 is TGTGCCAGCAGTCCCCGGGGGATCTCCTACAATGAGCAGTTCTTC.

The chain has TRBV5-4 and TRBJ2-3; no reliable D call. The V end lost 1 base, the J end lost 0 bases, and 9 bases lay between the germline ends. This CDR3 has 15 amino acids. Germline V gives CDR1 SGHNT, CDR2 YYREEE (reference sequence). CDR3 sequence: CASSLLQSSTDTQYF. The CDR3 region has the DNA TGTGCCAGCAGCTTGCTGCAGTCTAGCACAGATACGCAGTATTTT.

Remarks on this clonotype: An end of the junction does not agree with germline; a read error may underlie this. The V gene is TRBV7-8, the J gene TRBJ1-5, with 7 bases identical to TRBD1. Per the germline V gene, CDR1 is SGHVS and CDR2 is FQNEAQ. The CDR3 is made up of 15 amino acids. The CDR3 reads CANSSRTGPNQPQHF. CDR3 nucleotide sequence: TGTGCCAACAGCAGCCGGACAGGACCCAATCAGCCCCAGCATTTT.

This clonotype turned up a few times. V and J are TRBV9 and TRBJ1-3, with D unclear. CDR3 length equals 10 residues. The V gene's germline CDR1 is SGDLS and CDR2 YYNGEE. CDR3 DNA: TGTGCGAGCTCTGGAAACACCATATATTTT. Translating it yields CASSGNTIYF. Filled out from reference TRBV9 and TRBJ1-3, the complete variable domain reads DSGVTQTPKHLITATGQRVTLRCSPRSGDLSVYWYQQSLDQGLQFLIQYYNGEERAKGNILERFSAQQFPDLHSELNLSSLELGDSALYFCASSGNTIYFGEGSWLTVV.

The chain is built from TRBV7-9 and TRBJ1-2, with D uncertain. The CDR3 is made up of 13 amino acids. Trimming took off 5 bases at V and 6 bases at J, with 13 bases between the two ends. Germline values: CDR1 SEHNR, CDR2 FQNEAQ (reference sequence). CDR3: CASSTGVGDGYTF. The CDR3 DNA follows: TGTGCCAGCAGCACTGGAGTCGGGGATGGCTACACCTTC.

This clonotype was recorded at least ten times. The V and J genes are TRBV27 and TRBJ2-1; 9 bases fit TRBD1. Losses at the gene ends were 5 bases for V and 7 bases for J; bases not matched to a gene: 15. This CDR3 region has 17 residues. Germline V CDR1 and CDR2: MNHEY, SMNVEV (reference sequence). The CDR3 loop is CASSPESSGQGVNEQFF. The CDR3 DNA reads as TGTGCCAGCAGTCCCGAGAGCTCGGGACAGGGAGTGAATGAGCAGTTCTTC.

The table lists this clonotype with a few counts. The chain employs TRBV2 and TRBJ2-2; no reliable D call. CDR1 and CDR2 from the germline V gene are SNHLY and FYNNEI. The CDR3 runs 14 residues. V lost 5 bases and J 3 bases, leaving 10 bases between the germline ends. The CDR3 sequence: CASSSILDTGELFF. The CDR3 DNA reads TGTGCCAGCAGTTCGATTCTAGACACCGGGGAGCTGTTTTTT.

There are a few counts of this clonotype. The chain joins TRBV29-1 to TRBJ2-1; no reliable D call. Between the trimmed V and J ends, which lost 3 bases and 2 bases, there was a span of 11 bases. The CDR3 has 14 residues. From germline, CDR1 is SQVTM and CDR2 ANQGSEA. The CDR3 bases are TGCAGCGTTGAGTACCGGACCCCCTACAATGAGCAGTTCTTC. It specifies CSVEYRTPYNEQFF.

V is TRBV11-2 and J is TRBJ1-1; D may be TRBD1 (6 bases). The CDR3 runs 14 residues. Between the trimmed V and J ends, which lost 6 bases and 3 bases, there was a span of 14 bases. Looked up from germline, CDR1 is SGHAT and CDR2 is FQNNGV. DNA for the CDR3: TGTGCCAGCAGGAAACCTACAGGGTACACTGAAGCTTTCTTT. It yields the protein CASRKPTGYTEAFF.

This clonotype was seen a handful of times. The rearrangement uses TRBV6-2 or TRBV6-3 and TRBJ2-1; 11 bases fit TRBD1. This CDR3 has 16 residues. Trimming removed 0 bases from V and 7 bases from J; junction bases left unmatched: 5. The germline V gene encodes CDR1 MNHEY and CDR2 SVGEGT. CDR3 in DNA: TGTGCCAGCAGTTACTCTCGGGACAGGGGGTTAAATGAGCAGTTCTTC. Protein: CASSYSRDRGLNEQFF.

The CDR3 DNA sequence: TGCGCCAGCAGGACAAGTCTTCCGGGCGACGAGCAGTACTTC. Protein: CASRTSLPGDEQYF. This chain uses TRBV5-1 with TRBJ2-7; no firm D call. The CDR3 totals 14 residues. Germline V CDR1 and CDR2: SGHRS, YFSETQ. V lost 5 bases and J lost 5, with 17 bases in between. Full variable domain (rest looked up from reference TRBV5-1 and TRBJ2-7): KAGVTQTPRYLIKTRGQQVTLSCSPISGHRSVSWYQQTPGQGLQFLFEYFSETQRNKGNFPGRFSGRQFSNSRSEMNVSTLELGDSALYLCASRTSLPGDEQYFGPGTRLTVT.

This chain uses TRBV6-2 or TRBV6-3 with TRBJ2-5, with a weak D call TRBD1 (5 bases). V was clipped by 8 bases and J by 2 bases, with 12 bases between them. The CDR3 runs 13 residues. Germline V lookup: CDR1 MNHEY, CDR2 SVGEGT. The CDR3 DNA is TGTGCCAGCGAGGCGACAGAGCAAGAGACCCAGTACTTC. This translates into CASEATEQETQYF.

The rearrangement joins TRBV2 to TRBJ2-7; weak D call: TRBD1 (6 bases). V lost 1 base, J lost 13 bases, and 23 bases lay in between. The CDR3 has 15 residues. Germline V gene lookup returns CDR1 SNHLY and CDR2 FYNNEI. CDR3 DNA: TGTGCCAGCAGTGAAGTGCAGGGCTTAGGCCTAGGGGGATACTTC. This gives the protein CASSEVQGLGLGGYF.

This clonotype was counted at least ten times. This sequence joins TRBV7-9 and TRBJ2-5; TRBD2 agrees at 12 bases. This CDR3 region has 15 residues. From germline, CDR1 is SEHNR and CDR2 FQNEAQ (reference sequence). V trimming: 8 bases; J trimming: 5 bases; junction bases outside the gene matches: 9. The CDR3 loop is CASGTSGSKGETQYF. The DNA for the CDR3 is TGTGCCAGCGGGACTAGCGGGTCTAAAGGGGAGACCCAGTACTTC. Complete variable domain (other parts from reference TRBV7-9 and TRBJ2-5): DTGVSQNPRHKITKRGQNVTFRCDPISEHNRLYWYRQTLGQGPEFLTYFQNEAQLEKSRLLSDRFSAERPKGSFSTLEIQRTEQGDSAMYLCASGTSGSKGETQYFGPGTRLLVL.

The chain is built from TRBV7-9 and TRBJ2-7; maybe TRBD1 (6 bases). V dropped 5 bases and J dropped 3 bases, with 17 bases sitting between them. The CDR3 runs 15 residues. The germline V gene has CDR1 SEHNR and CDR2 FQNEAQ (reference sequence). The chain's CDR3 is CASSATEGENYEQYF. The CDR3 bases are TGTGCCAGCAGCGCGACAGAGGGGGAAAACTACGAGCAGTACTTC.

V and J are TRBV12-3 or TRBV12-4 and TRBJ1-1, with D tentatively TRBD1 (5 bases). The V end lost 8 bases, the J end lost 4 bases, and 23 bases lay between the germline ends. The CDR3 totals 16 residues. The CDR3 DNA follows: TGTGCCAGCCCCCGGGGGGTTCCAAGGAGGCTCACTGAAGCTTTCTTT. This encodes CASPRGVPRRLTEAFF.

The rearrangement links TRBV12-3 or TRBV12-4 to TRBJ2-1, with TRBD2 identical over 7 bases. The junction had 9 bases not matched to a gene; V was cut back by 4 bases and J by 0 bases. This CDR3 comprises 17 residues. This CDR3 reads CASSSRGRGSSYNEQFF. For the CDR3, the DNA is TGTGCCAGCAGTTCCCGTGGGCGGGGGAGCTCCTACAATGAGCAGTTCTTC.

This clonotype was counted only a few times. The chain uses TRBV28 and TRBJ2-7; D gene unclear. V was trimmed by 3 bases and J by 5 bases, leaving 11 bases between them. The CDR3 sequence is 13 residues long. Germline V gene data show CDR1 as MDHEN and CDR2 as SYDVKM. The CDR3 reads CASSLYRVDEQYF. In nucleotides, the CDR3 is TGTGCCAGCAGTTTGTATCGCGTGGACGAGCAGTACTTC. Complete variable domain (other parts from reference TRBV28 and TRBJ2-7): DVKVTQSSRYLVKRTGEKVFLECVQDMDHENMFWYRQDPGLGLRLIYFSYDVKMKEKGDIPEGYSVSREKKERFSLILESASTNQTSMYLCASSLYRVDEQYFGPGTRLTVT.